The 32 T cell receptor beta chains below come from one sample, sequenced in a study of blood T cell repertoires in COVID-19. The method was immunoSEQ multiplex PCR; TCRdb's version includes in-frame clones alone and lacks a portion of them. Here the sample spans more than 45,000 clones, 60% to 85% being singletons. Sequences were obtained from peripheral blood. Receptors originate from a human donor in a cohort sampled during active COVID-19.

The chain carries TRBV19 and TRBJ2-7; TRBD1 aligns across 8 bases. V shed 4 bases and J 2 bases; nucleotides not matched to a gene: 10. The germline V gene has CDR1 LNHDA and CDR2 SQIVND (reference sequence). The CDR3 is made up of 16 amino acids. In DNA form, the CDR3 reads TGTGCCAGTAGTAGCCTCGAGGCAGGGGGCCCCTACGAGCAGTACTTC. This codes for CASSSLEAGGPYEQYF.

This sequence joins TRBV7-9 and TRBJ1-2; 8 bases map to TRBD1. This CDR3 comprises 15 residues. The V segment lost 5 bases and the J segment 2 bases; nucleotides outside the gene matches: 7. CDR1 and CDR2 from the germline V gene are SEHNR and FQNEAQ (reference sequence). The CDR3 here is CASSPSTGANYGYTF. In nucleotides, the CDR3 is TGTGCCAGCAGCCCCTCGACAGGGGCAAACTATGGCTACACCTTC.

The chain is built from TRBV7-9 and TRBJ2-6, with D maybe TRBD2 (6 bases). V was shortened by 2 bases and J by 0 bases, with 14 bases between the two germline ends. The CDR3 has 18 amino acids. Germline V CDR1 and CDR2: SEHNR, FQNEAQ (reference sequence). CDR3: CASSLQPGLTSGANVLTF. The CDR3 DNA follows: TGTGCCAGCAGCTTACAACCAGGACTAACCTCTGGGGCCAACGTCCTGACTTTC.

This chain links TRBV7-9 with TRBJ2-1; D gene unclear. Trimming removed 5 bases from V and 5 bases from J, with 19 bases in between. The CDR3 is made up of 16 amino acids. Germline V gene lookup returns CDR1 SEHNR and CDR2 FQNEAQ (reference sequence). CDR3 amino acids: CASSPVWLVRDNEQFF. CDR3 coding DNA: TGTGCCAGCAGCCCTGTCTGGCTAGTTAGAGACAATGAGCAGTTCTTC.

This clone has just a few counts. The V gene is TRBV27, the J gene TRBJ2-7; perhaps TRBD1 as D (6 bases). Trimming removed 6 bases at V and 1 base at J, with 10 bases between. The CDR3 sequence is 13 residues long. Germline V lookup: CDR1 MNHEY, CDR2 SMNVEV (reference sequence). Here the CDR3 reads CASSLGQSYEQYF. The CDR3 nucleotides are TGTGCCAGCAGCCTTGGACAGTCCTACGAGCAGTACTTC.

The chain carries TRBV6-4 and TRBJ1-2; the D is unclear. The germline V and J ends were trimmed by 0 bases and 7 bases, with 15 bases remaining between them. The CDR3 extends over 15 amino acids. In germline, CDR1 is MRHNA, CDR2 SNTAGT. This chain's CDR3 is CASSDSKRAGFGYTF. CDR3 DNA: TGTGCCAGCAGTGACTCGAAGAGGGCCGGGTTTGGCTACACCTTC.

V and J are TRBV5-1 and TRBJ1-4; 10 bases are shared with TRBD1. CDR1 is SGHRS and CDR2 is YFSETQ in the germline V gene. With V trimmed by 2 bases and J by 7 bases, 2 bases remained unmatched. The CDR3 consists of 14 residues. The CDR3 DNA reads TGCGCCAGCAGCTTTGGACAGGGGGGTGAAAAACTGTTTTTT. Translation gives CASSFGQGGEKLFF.

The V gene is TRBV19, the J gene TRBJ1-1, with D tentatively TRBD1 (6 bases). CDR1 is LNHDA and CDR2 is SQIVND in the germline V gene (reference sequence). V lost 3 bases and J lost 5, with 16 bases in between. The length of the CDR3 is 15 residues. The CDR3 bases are TGTGCCAGTAGTATGTGGGACACCCGGAGAACTGAAGCTTTCTTT. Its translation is CASSMWDTRRTEAFF.

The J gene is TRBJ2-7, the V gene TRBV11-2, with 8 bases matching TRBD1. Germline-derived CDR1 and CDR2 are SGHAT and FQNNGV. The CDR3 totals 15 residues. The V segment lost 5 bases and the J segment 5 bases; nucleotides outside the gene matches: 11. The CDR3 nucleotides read TGTGCCAGCAGCCGCACGGGACAGGAGGTTCACGAGCAGTACTTC. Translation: CASSRTGQEVHEQYF.

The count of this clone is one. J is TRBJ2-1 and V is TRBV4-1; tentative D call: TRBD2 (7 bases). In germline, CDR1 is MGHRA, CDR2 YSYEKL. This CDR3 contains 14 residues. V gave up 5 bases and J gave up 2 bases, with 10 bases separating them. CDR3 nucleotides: TGCGCCAGCAGCATCGGGGGGCCCTACAATGAGCAGTTCTTC. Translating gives CASSIGGPYNEQFF.

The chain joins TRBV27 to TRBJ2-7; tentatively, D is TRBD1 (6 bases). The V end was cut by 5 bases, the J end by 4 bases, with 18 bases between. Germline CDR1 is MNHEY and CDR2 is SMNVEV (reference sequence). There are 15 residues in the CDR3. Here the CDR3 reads CASSLRQASGYEQYF. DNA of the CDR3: TGTGCCAGCAGTCTTCGACAGGCGAGTGGGTACGAGCAGTACTTC.

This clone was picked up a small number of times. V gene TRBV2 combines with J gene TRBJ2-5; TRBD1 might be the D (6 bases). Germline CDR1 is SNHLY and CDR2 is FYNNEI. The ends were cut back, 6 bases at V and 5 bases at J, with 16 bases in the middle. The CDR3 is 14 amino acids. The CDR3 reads CASRAPGVGETQYF. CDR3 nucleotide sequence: TGTGCCAGCAGGGCTCCAGGGGTAGGGGAGACCCAGTACTTC. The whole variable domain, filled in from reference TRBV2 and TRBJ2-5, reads EPEVTQTPSHQVTQMGQEVILRCVPISNHLYFYWYRQILGQKVEFLVSFYNNEISEKSEIFDDQFSVERPDGSNFTLKIRSTKLEDSAMYFCASRAPGVGETQYFGPGTRLLVL.

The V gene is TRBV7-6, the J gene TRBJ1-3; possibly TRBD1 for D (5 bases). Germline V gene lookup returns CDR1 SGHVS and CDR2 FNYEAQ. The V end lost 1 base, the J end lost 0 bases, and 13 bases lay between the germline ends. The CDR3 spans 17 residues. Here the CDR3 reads CASSLEAVQGSGNTIYF. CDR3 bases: TGTGCCAGCAGCTTAGAGGCCGTGCAGGGCTCTGGAAACACCATATATTTT.

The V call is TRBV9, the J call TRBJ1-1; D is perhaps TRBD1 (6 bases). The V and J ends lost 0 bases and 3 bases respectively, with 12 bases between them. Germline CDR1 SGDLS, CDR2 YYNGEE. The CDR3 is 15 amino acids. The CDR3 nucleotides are TGTGCCAGCAGCGTAGCTCCTTACAGGGACACTGAAGCTTTCTTT. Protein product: CASSVAPYRDTEAFF.

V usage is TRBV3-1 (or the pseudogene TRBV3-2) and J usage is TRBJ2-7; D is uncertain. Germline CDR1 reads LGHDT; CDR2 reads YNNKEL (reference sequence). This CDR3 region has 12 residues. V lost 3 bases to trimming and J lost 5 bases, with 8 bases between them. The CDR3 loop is CASSQSYHEQYF. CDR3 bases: TGTGCCAGCAGCCAGTCCTATCACGAGCAGTACTTC.

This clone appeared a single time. The CDR3 sequence: CASSRHSSYEQYF. Written as DNA, the CDR3 is TGTGCCAGCAGCCGTCATAGCTCCTACGAGCAGTACTTC. This sequence joins TRBV7-9 and TRBJ2-7; D gene unclear. The CDR3 has 13 residues. The V and J ends lost 5 bases and 0 bases respectively, with 8 bases between them. CDR1 and CDR2 (germline): SEHNR, FQNEAQ (reference sequence).

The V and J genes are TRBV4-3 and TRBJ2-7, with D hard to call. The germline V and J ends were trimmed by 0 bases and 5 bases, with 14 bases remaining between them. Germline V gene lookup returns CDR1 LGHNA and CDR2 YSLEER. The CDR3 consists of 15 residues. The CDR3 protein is CASSQDFPSVDEQYF. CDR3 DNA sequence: TGCGCCAGCAGCCAAGATTTCCCCTCTGTCGACGAGCAGTACTTC.

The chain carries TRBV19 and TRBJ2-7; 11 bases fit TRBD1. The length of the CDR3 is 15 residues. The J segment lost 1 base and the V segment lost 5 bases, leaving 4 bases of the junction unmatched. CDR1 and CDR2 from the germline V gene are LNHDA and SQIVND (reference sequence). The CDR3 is CASSAGQGASYEQYF. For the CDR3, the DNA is TGTGCCAGTAGTGCCGGACAGGGGGCGTCCTACGAGCAGTACTTC.

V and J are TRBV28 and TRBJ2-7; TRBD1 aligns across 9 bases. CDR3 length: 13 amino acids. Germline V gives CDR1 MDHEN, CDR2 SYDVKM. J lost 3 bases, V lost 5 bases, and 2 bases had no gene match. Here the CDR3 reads CASSGQGIYEQYF. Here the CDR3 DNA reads TGTGCCAGCAGTGGACAGGGGATCTACGAGCAGTACTTC.

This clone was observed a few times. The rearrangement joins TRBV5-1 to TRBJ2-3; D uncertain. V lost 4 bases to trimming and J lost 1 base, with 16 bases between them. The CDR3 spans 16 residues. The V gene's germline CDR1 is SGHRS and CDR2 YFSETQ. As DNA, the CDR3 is TGCGCCAGCAGCACCTCGCTAGTAGGCCGCACAGATACGCAGTATTTT. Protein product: CASSTSLVGRTDTQYF.

Here the CDR3 reads CASSPPGTITYGYTF. The DNA of the CDR3 is TGTGCCAGCTCACCACCTGGGACAATCACCTATGGCTACACCTTC. This rearrangement joins TRBV18 to TRBJ1-2; the D gene is possibly TRBD1 (6 bases). V lost 0 bases to trimming and J lost 4 bases, with 12 bases between them. CDR3 length: 15 residues. From germline, CDR1 is KGHSH and CDR2 LQKENI.

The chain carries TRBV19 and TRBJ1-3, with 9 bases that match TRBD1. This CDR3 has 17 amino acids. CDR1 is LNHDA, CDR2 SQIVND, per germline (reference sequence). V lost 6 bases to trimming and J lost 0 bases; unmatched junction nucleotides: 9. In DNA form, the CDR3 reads TGTGCCAGTAGCCCTGGGACAGGGCCTAGCTCTGGAAACACCATATATTTT. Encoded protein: CASSPGTGPSSGNTIYF.

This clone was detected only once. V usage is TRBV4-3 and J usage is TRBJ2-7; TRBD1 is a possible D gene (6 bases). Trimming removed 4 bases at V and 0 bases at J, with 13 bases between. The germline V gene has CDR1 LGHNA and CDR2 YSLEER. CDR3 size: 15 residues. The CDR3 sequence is CASSLGQSSSYEQYF. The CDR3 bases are TGCGCCAGCAGCCTAGGACAGTCGAGCTCCTACGAGCAGTACTTC.

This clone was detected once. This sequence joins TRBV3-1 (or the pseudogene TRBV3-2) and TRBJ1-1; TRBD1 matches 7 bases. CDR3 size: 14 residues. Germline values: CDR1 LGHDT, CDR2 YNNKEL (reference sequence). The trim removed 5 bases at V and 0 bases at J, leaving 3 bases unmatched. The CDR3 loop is CASSATGVNTEAFF. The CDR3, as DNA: TGTGCCAGCAGCGCCACAGGGGTGAACACTGAAGCTTTCTTT.

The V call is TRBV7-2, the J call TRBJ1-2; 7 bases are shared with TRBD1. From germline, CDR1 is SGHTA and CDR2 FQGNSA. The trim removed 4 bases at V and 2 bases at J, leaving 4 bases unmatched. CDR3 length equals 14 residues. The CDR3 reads CASSSGQANYGYTF. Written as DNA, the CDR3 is TGTGCCAGCAGCTCCGGACAGGCGAACTATGGCTACACCTTC.

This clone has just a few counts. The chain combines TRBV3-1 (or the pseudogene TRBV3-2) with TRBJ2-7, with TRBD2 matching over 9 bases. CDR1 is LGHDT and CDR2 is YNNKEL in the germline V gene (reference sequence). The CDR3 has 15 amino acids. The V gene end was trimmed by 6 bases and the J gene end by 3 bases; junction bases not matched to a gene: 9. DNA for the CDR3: TGTGCCAGCAGGGCGGGACTAGCCGTTATCTACGAGCAGTACTTC. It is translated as CASRAGLAVIYEQYF.

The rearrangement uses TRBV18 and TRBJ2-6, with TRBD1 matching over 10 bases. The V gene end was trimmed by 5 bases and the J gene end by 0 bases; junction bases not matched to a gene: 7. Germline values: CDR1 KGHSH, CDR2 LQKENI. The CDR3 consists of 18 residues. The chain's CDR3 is CASSSGQGKNSGANVLTF. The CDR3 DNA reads TGTGCCAGCTCATCGGGACAGGGGAAAAACTCTGGGGCCAACGTCCTGACTTTC.

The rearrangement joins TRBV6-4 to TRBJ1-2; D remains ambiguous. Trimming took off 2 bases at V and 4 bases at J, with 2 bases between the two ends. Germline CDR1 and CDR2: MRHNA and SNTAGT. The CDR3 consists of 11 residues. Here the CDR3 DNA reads TGTGCCAGCAGTGACCGCTATGGCTACACCTTC. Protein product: CASSDRYGYTF.

In DNA form, the CDR3 reads TGTGCCAGCTCGACTGGAGCGGGGGGACTGACCGGGGAGACCCAGTACTTC. It encodes CASSTGAGGLTGETQYF. This chain links TRBV5-8 with TRBJ2-5, with 9 bases identical to TRBD2. V was clipped by 7 bases and J by 5 bases; unmatched bases: 18. CDR1 is SGHTS, CDR2 YDEGEE, per germline. The CDR3 has 17 residues. The variable domain in full, with the rest retrieved from reference TRBV5-8 and TRBJ2-5, is EAGVTQSPTHLIKTRGQQATLRCSPISGHTSVYWYQQALGLGLQFLLWYDEGEERNRGNFPPRFSGRQFPNYSSELNVNALELEDSALYLCASSTGAGGLTGETQYFGPGTRLLVL.

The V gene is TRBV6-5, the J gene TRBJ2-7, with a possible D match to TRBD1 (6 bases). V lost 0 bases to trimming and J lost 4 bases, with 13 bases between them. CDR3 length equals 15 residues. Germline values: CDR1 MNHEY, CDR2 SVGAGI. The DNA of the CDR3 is TGTGCCAGCAGTTACTCGACGGGCAGGGGATACGAGCAGTACTTC. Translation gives CASSYSTGRGYEQYF.

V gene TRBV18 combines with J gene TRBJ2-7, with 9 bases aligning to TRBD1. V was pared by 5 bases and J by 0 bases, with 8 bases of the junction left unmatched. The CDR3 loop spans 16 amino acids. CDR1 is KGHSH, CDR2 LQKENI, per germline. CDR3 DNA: TGTGCCAGCTCAATACAGGGGGCCGACAGCTCCTACGAGCAGTACTTC. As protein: CASSIQGADSSYEQYF.

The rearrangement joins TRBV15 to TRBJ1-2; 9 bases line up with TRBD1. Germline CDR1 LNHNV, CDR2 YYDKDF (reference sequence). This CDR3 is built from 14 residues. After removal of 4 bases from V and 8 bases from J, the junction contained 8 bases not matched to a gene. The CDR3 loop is CATSKTGGSVGYTF. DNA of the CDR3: TGTGCCACCAGCAAAACAGGGGGCTCAGTCGGCTACACCTTC.